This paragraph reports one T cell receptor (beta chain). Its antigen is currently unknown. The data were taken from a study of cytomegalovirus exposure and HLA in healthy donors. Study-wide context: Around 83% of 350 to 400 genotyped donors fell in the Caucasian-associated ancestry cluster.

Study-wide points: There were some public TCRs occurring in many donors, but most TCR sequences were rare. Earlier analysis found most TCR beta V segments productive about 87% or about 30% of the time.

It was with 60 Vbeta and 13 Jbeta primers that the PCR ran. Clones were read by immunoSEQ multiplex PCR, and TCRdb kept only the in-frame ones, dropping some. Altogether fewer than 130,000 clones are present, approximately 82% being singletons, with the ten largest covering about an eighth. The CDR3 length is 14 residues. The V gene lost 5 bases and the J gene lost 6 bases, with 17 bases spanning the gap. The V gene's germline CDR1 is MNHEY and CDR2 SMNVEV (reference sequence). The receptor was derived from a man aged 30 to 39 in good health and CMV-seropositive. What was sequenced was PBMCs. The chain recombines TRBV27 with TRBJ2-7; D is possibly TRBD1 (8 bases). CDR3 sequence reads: CASSGLDREGEQYF. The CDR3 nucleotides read TGTGCCAGCAGTGGCCTGGACAGGGAGGGCGAGCAGTACTTC.